This T cell receptor beta chain is drawn from a study of blood T cell repertoires in COVID-19. Study context: From the United States, Italy and Spain came samples of acute and convalescent COVID-19.

Enrollees, about 18 to 95 years old, lived in 25 or so US areas. Participant-reported clinical history was the basis for cohort assignment. J lost 3 bases, V lost 4 bases, and 3 bases had no gene match. The germline V gene has CDR1 SGHKS and CDR2 YYEKEE (reference sequence). The CDR3 extends over 15 amino acids. Repertoires were generated with immunoSEQ multiplex PCR, while TCRdb's copy carries only in-frame clones and drops some. This table has around 220,000 clones, around 90% appearing once. The rearrangement uses TRBV5-5 and TRBJ2-7; 14 bases map to TRBD2. Sequencing was done on a sample of PBMCs or T cells enriched from blood (not recorded which). The receptor's source is a woman between 25 and 40 years old with acute COVID-19. The CDR3 DNA reads TGTGCCAGCAGCCCGGGGACTAGCGGGGGCTACGAGCAGTACTTC. Translation: CASSPGTSGGYEQYF.